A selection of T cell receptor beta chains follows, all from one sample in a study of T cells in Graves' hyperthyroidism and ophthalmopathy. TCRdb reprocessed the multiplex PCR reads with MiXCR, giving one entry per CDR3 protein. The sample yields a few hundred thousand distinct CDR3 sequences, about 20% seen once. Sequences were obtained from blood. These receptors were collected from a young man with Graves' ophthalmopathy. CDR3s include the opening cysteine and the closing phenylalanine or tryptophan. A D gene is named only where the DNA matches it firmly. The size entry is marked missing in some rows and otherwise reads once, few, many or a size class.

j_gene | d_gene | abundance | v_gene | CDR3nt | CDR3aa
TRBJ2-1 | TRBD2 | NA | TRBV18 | TGTGCCAGCTCTAAAGCGGGAGGGCCCGATGAGCAGTTCTTC | CASSKAGGPDEQFF
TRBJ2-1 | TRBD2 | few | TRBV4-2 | TGTGCCAGCAGCCGCCACCTACCGGGACTAGCGGACAATGAGCAGTTCTTC | CASSRHLPGLADNEQFF
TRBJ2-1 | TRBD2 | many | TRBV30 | TGTGCCTGGAGTTTGACTAGCGGGAGGGTGAGGGAGCAGTTCTTC | CAWSLTSGRVREQFF
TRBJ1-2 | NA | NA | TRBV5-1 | TGCGCCAGCAGCCCACCGGTGGCGACGGGGACCTATGGCTACACCTTC | CASSPPVATGTYGYTF
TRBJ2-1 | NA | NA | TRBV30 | TGTGCCTGGAGTACCTCCGCGGGGAATGAGCGGTTCTTC | CAWSTSAGNERFF
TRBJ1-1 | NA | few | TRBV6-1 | TGTGCCAGCAACCTCCAGGTGAAGACTGAAGCTTTCTTT | CASNLQVKTEAFF
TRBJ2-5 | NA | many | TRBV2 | TGTGCCAGCAGTGAAGCGCGTGACTACCTAGGGACCCAGTACTTC | CASSEARDYLGTQYF
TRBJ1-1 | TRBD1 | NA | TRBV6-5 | TGTGCCAGCAGTTGGACAGGGGGCTCGGGTGCTGAAGCTTTCTTT | CASSWTGGSGAEAFF
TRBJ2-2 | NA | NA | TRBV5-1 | TGCGCCAGCAGCCCGGACTTGAGTTCGACCGGGGAGCTGTTTTTT | CASSPDLSSTGELFF
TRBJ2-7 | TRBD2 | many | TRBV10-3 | TGTGCCATCTCCCAGCGGGAGTCGTACGAGCAGTACTTC | CAISQRESYEQYF
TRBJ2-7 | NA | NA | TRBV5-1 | TGCGCCAGCAGCTTAAACAAGAATTACGAGCAGTACTTC | CASSLNKNYEQYF
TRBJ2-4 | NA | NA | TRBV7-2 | TGTGCCAGCAGCACCACGGGGGCCAACATTCAGTACTTC | CASSTTGANIQYF
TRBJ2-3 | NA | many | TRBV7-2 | TGTGCCAGCAGCTCATTCACAGATACGCAGTATTTT | CASSSFTDTQYF
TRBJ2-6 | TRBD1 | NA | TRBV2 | TGTGCCAGCCATCGGGACAGCCCCTCAACTGGGGCCAACGTCCTGACTTTC | CASHRDSPSTGANVLTF
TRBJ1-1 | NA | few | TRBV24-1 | TGTGCCACCAGTGATTTGTTCTATGGGCAGAAGAACACTGAAGCTTTCTTT | CATSDLFYGQKNTEAFF
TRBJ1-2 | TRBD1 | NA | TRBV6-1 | TGTGCCAGCAAAGGAGGGGGCGACACCGGGACAGCTGGGGGCTACACCTTC | CASKGGGDTGTAGGYTF
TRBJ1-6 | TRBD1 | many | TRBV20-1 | TGCAGTGCAAGGGGACAGGGGAATATAAATTCACCCCTCCACTTT | CSARGQGNINSPLHF
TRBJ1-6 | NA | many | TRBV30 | TGTGCCTGGAGTCAGGGGCTAGGAAATTCACCCCTCCACTTT | CAWSQGLGNSPLHF
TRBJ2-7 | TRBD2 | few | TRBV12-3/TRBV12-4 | TGTGCCAGCGGGACTAGCGGTAACGAGCAGTACTTC | CASGTSGNEQYF
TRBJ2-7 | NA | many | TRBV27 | TGTGCCAGCAGTCCCCTAGGGGTCTACGAGCAGTACTTC | CASSPLGVYEQYF
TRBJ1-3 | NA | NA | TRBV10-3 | TGTGCCATACAGGGCAATGGAAACACCATATATTTT | CAIQGNGNTIYF
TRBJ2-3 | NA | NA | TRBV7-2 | TGTGCCAGCAGACCCTACCTAGCGCTAACGCAGTATTTT | CASRPYLALTQYF
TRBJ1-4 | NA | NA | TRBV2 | TGTGCCAGAGGGGGAGCAGCTAATGAAAAACTGTTTTTT | CARGGAANEKLFF
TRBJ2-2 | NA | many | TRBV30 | TGTGCCTGGAGCCGACTAGTGGGCCAGGGGGAGCTGTTTTTT | CAWSRLVGQGELFF
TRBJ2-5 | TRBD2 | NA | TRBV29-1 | TGCGGCGGCCGACTAGCGGGAGGGCGAGGGGAGACCCAGTACTTC | CGGRLAGGRGETQYF
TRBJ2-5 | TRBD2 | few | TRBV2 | TGTGCCACCCACGGATTTCCAGCGGGGCAAGAGACCCAGTACTTC | CATHGFPAGQETQYF
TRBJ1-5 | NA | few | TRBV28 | TGTGCCACCTTAATGACAGGAGGCAATCAGCCCCAGCATTTT | CATLMTGGNQPQHF
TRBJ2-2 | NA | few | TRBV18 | TGTGCCAGCTCACCATATTCCACCAGTAACACCGGGGAGCTGTTTTTT | CASSPYSTSNTGELFF
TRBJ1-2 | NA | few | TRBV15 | TGTGCCACCAGCAGAGATGTACAGGGCGACGGCTACACCTTC | CATSRDVQGDGYTF
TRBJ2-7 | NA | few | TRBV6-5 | TGTGCCAGCAGTTACTCTGTGGGAGGTGGCGACGAGCAGTACTTC | CASSYSVGGGDEQYF
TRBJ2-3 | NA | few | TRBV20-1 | TGCAGTGCACCGGAGGGGGGCGGAATCGGTGTAGATACGCAGTATTTT | CSAPEGGGIGVDTQYF
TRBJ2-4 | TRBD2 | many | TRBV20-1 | TGCAGTGCTTGGAGTTTAGAATCCGGGACTAGCGGGAGGGCCCGGGACATTCAGTACTTC | CSAWSLESGTSGRARDIQYF
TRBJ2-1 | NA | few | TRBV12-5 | TGTGCTAGTGGTAGCAGGGCCCCGGGAGATGAGCAGTTCTTC | CASGSRAPGDEQFF
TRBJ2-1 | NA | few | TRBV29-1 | TGCAGCTCAGAAGGGGCGGGGTGGAATGAGCAGTTCTTC | CSSEGAGWNEQFF
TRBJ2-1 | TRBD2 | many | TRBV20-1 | TGCAGTGCTAGAGTGGGTAGCGGGATGTACAATGAGCAGTTCTTC | CSARVGSGMYNEQFF
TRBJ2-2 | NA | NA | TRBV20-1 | TGCAGTGCTAGCAGAACCGGGGAGCTGTTTTTT | CSASRTGELFF
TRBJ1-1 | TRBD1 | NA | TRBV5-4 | TGTGCCAGCAGCACTACAGGGGCCGCGAGTCCCCACGAAGCTTTCTTT | CASSTTGAASPHEAFF